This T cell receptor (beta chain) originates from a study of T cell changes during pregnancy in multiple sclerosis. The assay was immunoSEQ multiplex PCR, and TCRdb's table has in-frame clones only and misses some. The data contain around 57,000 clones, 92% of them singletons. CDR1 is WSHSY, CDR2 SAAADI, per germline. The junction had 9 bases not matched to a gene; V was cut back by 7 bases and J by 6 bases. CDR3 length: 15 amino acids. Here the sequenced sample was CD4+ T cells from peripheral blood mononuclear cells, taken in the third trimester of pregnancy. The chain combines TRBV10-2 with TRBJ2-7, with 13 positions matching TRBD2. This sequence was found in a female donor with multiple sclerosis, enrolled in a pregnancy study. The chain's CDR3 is CASTATLAGGREQYF. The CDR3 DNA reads TGCGCCAGCACCGCCACACTAGCGGGGGGGCGCGAGCAGTACTTC.